One sample yielded the 29 T cell receptor beta chains listed below, sequenced in a study of T cells in Graves' hyperthyroidism and ophthalmopathy (dated 2019 in TCRdb). Library preparation employed multiplex PCR. The data were produced on an Illumina HiSeq 2000. The TCR beta CDR3 regions were amplified from the RNA transcripts. A first-round RT-PCR of the TCR CDR3 used the HTBI primer set with the Qiagen OneStep RT-PCR kit. Starting from the raw public reads, TCRdb applied fastp trimming at Q25, assembled clones with MiXCR and retained in-frame beta chains. Entries are consolidated by CDR3 protein sequence, retaining the most common genes and DNA. The sample table records about 210,000 distinct CDR3 sequences; about a sixth of these occur just once. Approximately 50% of the sample rests with the top ten. Specimen: blood. The receptors come from a man aged 45-65 years with Graves' hyperthyroidism.

There are a few counts of this clonotype. The chain carries TRBV5-1 and TRBJ2-5; TRBD1 matches at 7 bases. This CDR3 region has 13 residues. V lost 2 bases and J lost 5; bases outside the gene matches: 3. From germline, CDR1 is SGHRS and CDR2 YFSETQ. For the CDR3, the DNA is TGCGCCAGCAGCTTACAGGGACAGGAGACCCAGTACTTC. Encoded protein: CASSLQGQETQYF.

This clonotype was seen at least ten times. The V call is TRBV27, the J call TRBJ2-3; D gene uncertain. In germline, CDR1 is MNHEY, CDR2 SMNVEV (reference sequence). This CDR3 spans 15 amino acids. The V and J ends lost 2 bases and 1 base respectively, with 10 bases between them. CDR3 region: CASSLAPARTDTQYF. The CDR3 DNA reads TGTGCCAGCAGTTTAGCCCCAGCCCGCACAGATACGCAGTATTTT.

This clonotype has at least ten counts. The chain joins TRBV28 to TRBJ2-1; 9 bases match TRBD2. Germline trimming cut 3 bases from V and 7 bases from J; bases unmatched to any gene: 4. The CDR3 has 14 residues. Germline loops: CDR1 MDHEN, CDR2 SYDVKM. The CDR3 region is CASSLVAGENEQFF. CDR3 DNA sequence: TGTGCCAGCAGTTTGGTAGCGGGAGAGAATGAGCAGTTCTTC.

This clonotype was counted ten times or more. The CDR3 DNA follows: TGTGCCAGCAGTGAAGCCCAGGGCAGTGGCTACACCTTC. Encoded protein: CASSEAQGSGYTF. The chain recombines TRBV2 with TRBJ1-2; D might be TRBD1 (5 bases). The CDR3 spans 13 residues. Trimming stripped 0 bases from V and 7 bases from J, with 9 bases between. Germline assignment: CDR1 SNHLY and CDR2 FYNNEI.

This clonotype was seen at least ten times. V usage is TRBV30 and J usage is TRBJ2-1, with 8 positions matching TRBD1. The V gene end was trimmed by 3 bases and the J gene end by 7 bases; junction bases not matched to a gene: 8. The CDR3 is made up of 14 amino acids. Germline values: CDR1 GTSNPN, CDR2 SVGIG (reference sequence). This CDR3 reads CAWRRSGGLNEQFF. In nucleotides, the CDR3 is TGTGCCTGGAGAAGGTCAGGGGGCTTAAATGAGCAGTTCTTC.

This clonotype has at least ten counts. The chain carries TRBV28 and TRBJ2-7, with 12 bases fitting TRBD1. The CDR3 sequence is 15 residues long. The trim removed 5 bases at V and 5 bases at J, leaving 7 bases unmatched. Germline CDR1 and CDR2: MDHEN and SYDVKM. Written as DNA, the CDR3 is TGTGCCAGCAGTGCCGGGACAGGGGGCATCCACGAGCAGTACTTC. Residues: CASSAGTGGIHEQYF.

This clonotype was detected ten times or more. This chain joins TRBV27 and TRBJ2-3, with no clear D. CDR3 length equals 14 residues. V lost 0 bases to trimming and J lost 1 base, with 5 bases between them. The germline CDR1 and CDR2 sequences are MNHEY and SMNVEV (reference sequence). The CDR3 sequence: CASSLSAGTDTQYF. The CDR3 region has the DNA TGTGCCAGCAGTTTATCGGCAGGCACAGATACGCAGTATTTT.

This chain uses TRBV6-2 or TRBV6-3 with TRBJ1-2; no clear D gene. CDR1 is MNHEY, CDR2 SVGEGT, per germline. V was shortened by 5 bases and J by 2 bases, with 9 bases between the two germline ends. The CDR3 totals 13 residues. This CDR3 is CASSELKNYGYTF. The DNA for the CDR3 is TGTGCCAGCAGTGAACTCAAGAACTATGGCTACACCTTC.

The chain links TRBV5-5 to TRBJ2-2; D may match TRBD1 or TRBD2 (5 bases each). Trimming removed 3 bases at V and 1 base at J, with 7 bases between. Germline V lookup: CDR1 SGHKS, CDR2 YYEKEE (reference sequence). This CDR3 spans 14 amino acids. CDR3 protein: CASSWGRNTGELFF. In nucleotides, the CDR3 is TGTGCCAGCAGCTGGGGACGGAACACCGGGGAGCTGTTTTTT. The whole variable domain, remainder taken from reference TRBV5-5 and TRBJ2-2, is DAGVTQSPTHLIKTRGQQVTLRCSPISGHKSVSWYQQVLGQGPQFIFQYYEKEERGRGNFPDRFSARQFPNYSSELNVNALLLGDSALYLCASSWGRNTGELFFGEGSRLTVL.

This clonotype was observed at least ten times. V gene TRBV20-1 combines with J gene TRBJ1-5; TRBD1 agrees at 8 bases. This CDR3 region has 15 residues. In germline, CDR1 is DFQATT, CDR2 SNEGSKA (reference sequence). The V and J ends lost 6 bases and 1 base, in that order; junction bases with no gene match: 8. CDR3 DNA: TGCAGTGCCAAGCGGACAGGGATCAGCAATCAGCCCCAGCATTTT. This translates into CSAKRTGISNQPQHF.

This clonotype was recorded at least ten times. This chain uses TRBV10-1 with TRBJ2-1; 12 bases are shared with TRBD2. Germline CDR1 and CDR2: WNHNN and SYGVQD (reference sequence). Unmatched junction bases numbered 12, after V lost 0 bases and J lost 6 bases. The CDR3 extends over 19 amino acids. The CDR3 sequence: CASSESKWRTSGTLNEQFF. The CDR3 DNA follows: TGCGCCAGCAGTGAGTCCAAATGGCGGACTAGCGGGACGCTCAATGAGCAGTTCTTC.

There are many counts of this clonotype. The CDR3 DNA follows: TGTGCCAGCAGTGAGGGGACTAGCTACGAGCAGTACTTC. This gives the protein CASSEGTSYEQYF. The chain carries TRBV2 and TRBJ2-7, with TRBD2 identical over 8 bases. CDR3 length: 13 amino acids. Germline CDR1 and CDR2: SNHLY and FYNNEI. With V trimmed by 3 bases and J by 3 bases, 1 base remained unmatched.

This clonotype was seen ten or more times. CDR3 residues: CASRPWGRETDTQYF. CDR3 DNA sequence: TGTGCCAGCAGGCCCTGGGGGCGGGAAACAGATACGCAGTATTTT. The gene calls are TRBV28 and TRBJ2-3; D could derive from TRBD1 or TRBD2 (6 bases each). The CDR3 totals 15 residues. Trimming took 6 bases from V and 3 from J, leaving 16 bases between them. The germline gives CDR1 MDHEN, CDR2 SYDVKM.

In regard to this clonotype: This may stem from a read error, because a much larger clone lies one nucleotide away. The CDR3 carries no conserved terminal phenylalanine or tryptophan, so it likely arises from a read error. This rearrangement joins TRBV7-9 to TRBJ2-7; tentatively, D is TRBD1 (5 bases). This CDR3 has 13 residues. The ends were cut back, 5 bases at V and 6 bases at J, with 14 bases in the middle. Germline values: CDR1 SEHNR, CDR2 FQNEAQ (reference sequence). The CDR3 loop reads CASSPTRVAEQYL. The CDR3 DNA reads as TGTGCCAGCAGCCCCACCAGGGTAGCCGAGCAGTACCTC.

This clonotype was found many times. The chain carries TRBV12-3 or TRBV12-4 and TRBJ2-2, with 7 bases lining up with TRBD2. V shed 3 bases and J 7 bases; nucleotides not matched to a gene: 5. The CDR3 is 14 amino acids. The CDR3 protein is CASSFWREFGELFF. In DNA, the CDR3 is TGTGCCAGCAGTTTCTGGCGGGAGTTCGGGGAGCTGTTTTTT.

The table lists this clonotype with many counts. The rearrangement uses TRBV20-1 and TRBJ2-7; the D gene is possibly TRBD2 (5 bases). V dropped 5 bases and J dropped 4 bases, with 15 bases sitting between them. CDR1 DFQATT and CDR2 SNEGSKA come from the germline V gene (reference sequence). The CDR3 runs 13 residues. CDR3 sequence reads: CSALPRENYEQYF. DNA for the CDR3: TGCAGTGCTCTCCCCCGGGAAAATTACGAGCAGTACTTC.

The V gene is TRBV2, the J gene TRBJ2-7, with TRBD2 identical over 12 bases. Germline V gene sequence: CDR1 SNHLY, CDR2 FYNNEI. Trimming at V came to 6 bases and at J to 4 bases, leaving 4 bases not matched to a gene. The length of the CDR3 is 14 residues. The CDR3 protein is CASRPTSGSYEQYF. In nucleotides, the CDR3 is TGTGCCAGCAGACCGACTAGCGGGAGTTACGAGCAGTACTTC.

The chain links TRBV5-1 to TRBJ2-5, with D hard to call. The CDR3 runs 13 residues. Trimming shortened V by 0 bases and J by 2 bases, and 5 bases separated the two germline ends. Germline values: CDR1 SGHRS, CDR2 YFSETQ. CDR3 in amino acids: CASSLDDQETQYF. In nucleotides, the CDR3 is TGCGCCAGCAGCTTGGACGATCAAGAGACCCAGTACTTC.

This clonotype was counted many times. V usage is TRBV3-1 and J usage is TRBJ2-4; 7 bases map to TRBD1. CDR1 is LGHDT, CDR2 YNNKEL, per germline (reference sequence). Unmatched junction bases numbered 12, after V lost 4 bases and J lost 0 bases. The CDR3 extends over 18 amino acids. CDR3: CASSPNTPGQIAKNIQYF. The CDR3, as DNA: TGTGCCAGCAGCCCTAATACGCCGGGACAGATAGCCAAAAACATTCAGTACTTC.

In its sample, this clonotype was seen many times. This sequence joins TRBV6-2 or TRBV6-3 and TRBJ2-7; TRBD1 aligns across 10 bases. Germline CDR1 reads MNHEY; CDR2 reads SVGEGT. V shed 4 bases, J shed 1 base, and the junction held 4 bases outside the gene matches. This CDR3 is built from 15 residues. CDR3 protein: CASSWDRGPSYEQYF. CDR3 nucleotide sequence: TGTGCCAGCAGTTGGGACAGGGGTCCGTCCTACGAGCAGTACTTC.

The chain has TRBV4-1 and TRBJ2-5, with unresolved D. Germline V gene sequence: CDR1 MGHRA, CDR2 YSYEKL. Trimming removed 2 bases at V and 1 base at J, with 11 bases between. The CDR3 consists of 15 residues. This chain's CDR3 is CASSQRLFPQETQYF. CDR3 DNA: TGCGCCAGCAGCCAACGGCTTTTCCCCCAAGAGACCCAGTACTTC.

This clonotype was seen at least ten times. This chain connects TRBV14 to TRBJ2-5, with TRBD1 matching 9 bases. Germline trimming cut 4 bases from V and 7 bases from J; bases unmatched to any gene: 7. This CDR3 contains 14 residues. In germline, CDR1 is SGHDN, CDR2 FVKESK. CDR3 region: CASSPPGTGTTQYF. CDR3 bases: TGTGCCAGCAGCCCGCCCGGGACAGGGACGACCCAGTACTTC. Based on the CDR3 plus reference TRBV14 and TRBJ2-5, the full variable domain is EAGVTQFPSHSVIEKGQTVTLRCDPISGHDNLYWYRRVMGKEIKFLLHFVKESKQDESGMPNNRFLAERTGGTYSTLKVQPAELEDSGVYFCASSPPGTGTTQYFGPGTRLLVL.

This clonotype has a count of ten or more. The chain uses TRBV5-6 and TRBJ2-1; 8 bases align to TRBD2. V lost 2 bases and J lost 5; bases outside the gene matches: 9. Germline V gene data show CDR1 as SGHDT and CDR2 as YYEEEE. CDR3 length: 16 amino acids. The CDR3 DNA sequence: TGTGCCAGCAGCTTTTCGGTACTAGCGGTCGACAATGAGCAGTTCTTC. Translated: CASSFSVLAVDNEQFF.

This clonotype showed up just a few times. Mismatch with germline at one junction end may stem from a read error. This sequence joins TRBV9 and TRBJ1-5; D not resolved. The germline V gene encodes CDR1 SGDLS and CDR2 YYNGEE. The CDR3 runs to 16 residues. For the CDR3, the DNA is TGTGCCGGCAGCGTAGTTTCAGGAGGAAGGGATCAGCCCCAGCATTTT. Amino acids: CAGSVVSGGRDQPQHF. Together with reference TRBV9 and TRBJ1-5, the CDR3 gives the full variable domain: DSGVTQTPKHLITATGQRVTLRCSPRSGDLSVYWYQQSLDQGLQFLIQYYNGEERAKGNILERFSAQQFPDLHSELNLSSLELGDSALYFCAGSVVSGGRDQPQHFGDGTRLSIL.

This clonotype was observed many times. The rearrangement uses TRBV5-1 and TRBJ2-1; D not resolved. This CDR3 contains 14 residues. The V end lost 0 bases, the J end lost 8 bases, and 12 bases lay between the germline ends. Germline values: CDR1 SGHRS, CDR2 YFSETQ. The CDR3: CASSLEYGLDEQFF. The CDR3 DNA reads TGCGCCAGCAGCTTGGAATATGGGCTCGATGAGCAGTTCTTC.

The rearrangement joins TRBV29-1 to TRBJ2-7, with 8 bases matching TRBD1. V gave up 8 bases and J gave up 4 bases; unmatched junction bases: 13. The V gene's germline CDR1 is SQVTM and CDR2 ANQGSEA. CDR3 length: 14 residues. The CDR3 DNA reads as TGCAGCCATCGGCGAGGACAGGGACGGTACGAGCAGTACTTC. It codes for CSHRRGQGRYEQYF.

This clonotype was recorded a few times. V is TRBV6-1 and J is TRBJ2-7; no reliable D call. This CDR3 contains 14 residues. Germline assignment: CDR1 MNHNS and CDR2 SASEGT. V lost 1 base to trimming and J lost 3 bases, with 10 bases between them. This chain's CDR3 is CASSEVARSYEQYF. The CDR3 DNA is TGTGCCAGCAGTGAAGTGGCTAGGAGCTACGAGCAGTACTTC.

The V call is TRBV12-3 or TRBV12-4, the J call TRBJ1-2; D may be TRBD1 (5 bases). This CDR3 has 12 amino acids. Trimming stripped 5 bases from V and 4 bases from J, with 8 bases between. The CDR3 DNA is TGTGCCAGCAGTCAGGGCGGCTATGGCTACACCTTC. Translated: CASSQGGYGYTF.

CDR3 loop: CASSRSGTSGTNTGELFF. The CDR3 region has the DNA TGTGCCAGCTCACGCTCCGGGACTAGCGGAACGAACACCGGGGAGCTGTTTTTT. V gene TRBV18 combines with J gene TRBJ2-2; 11 bases agree with TRBD2. V lost 4 bases and J lost 0; bases outside the gene matches: 7. CDR1 is KGHSH, CDR2 LQKENI, per germline. This CDR3 region has 18 residues. The full variable domain, rest sourced from reference TRBV18 and TRBJ2-2, is NAGVMQNPRHLVRRRGQEARLRCSPMKGHSHVYWYRQLPEEGLKFMVYLQKENIIDESGMPKERFSAEFPKEGPSILRIQQVVRGDSAAYFCASSRSGTSGTNTGELFFGEGSRLTVL.